This TCR beta chain was recovered during a study of T cell responses to AZD1222 COVID-19 vaccine. Study results and caveats: Dominant at 160-218 and 743-854, vaccine-associated CD4 TCRs also spanned spike. In a largely white British group with more females than males, clonal diversity was possibly underestimated.

Germline CDR1 SEHNR, CDR2 FQNEAQ (reference sequence). V lost 3 bases to trimming and J lost 2 bases; unmatched junction nucleotides: 1. The CDR3 runs to 14 residues. Second-dose timings of about 4 or about 12 weeks were pooled. This clone came up once. Its specificity is unknown. TCRdb's table, derived via immunoSEQ multiplex PCR, lists solely in-frame clones and lacks some. The top ten hold around 1.5% of the sample, which has 95,000 to 130,000 clones, 85% to 95% seen once. This sequence was found in an adult who received the AZD1222 COVID-19 vaccine. V and J are TRBV7-9 and TRBJ1-5, with TRBD1 matching 7 bases. This specimen consisted of peripheral blood, obtained 28 days after the second AZD1222 dose. The CDR3 nucleotides read TGTGCCAGCAGCTTTACAGGGGGCAATCAGCCCCAGCATTTT. Its translation: CASSFTGGNQPQHF.